The 18 T cell receptor beta chains below all came from one sample that was sequenced in a study of control samples from healthy donors and cancer patients. The repertoire was sequenced with immunoSEQ multiplex PCR; TCRdb's copy has only in-frame clones and lacks some. The sample has roughly 88,000 clones; roughly nine tenths are singletons. The specimen sequenced was blood. The receptor set was obtained from a young woman in good health.

V gene TRBV5-1 combines with J gene TRBJ2-3, with 7 bases matching TRBD2. This CDR3 comprises 15 residues. The germline gives CDR1 SGHRS, CDR2 YFSETQ. V lost 0 bases to trimming and J lost 5 bases; unmatched junction nucleotides: 6. The CDR3 spells CASSLGGSGGDTQYF. The CDR3 nucleotides read TGCGCCAGCAGCTTGGGCGGGAGTGGTGGAGATACGCAGTATTTT.

The genes are TRBV9 and TRBJ2-1; D is unclear. Germline V gives CDR1 SGDLS, CDR2 YYNGEE. Trimming removed 0 bases from V and 12 bases from J, with 10 bases in between. CDR3 size: 12 residues. The CDR3 region has the DNA TGTGCCAGCAGCGTAGTAGAAGGTGGGCAGTTCTTC. This codes for CASSVVEGGQFF.

V is TRBV10-3 and J is TRBJ2-5; D unclear. This CDR3 has 14 residues. V lost 2 bases and J lost 1, with 8 bases in between. The germline gives CDR1 ENHRY, CDR2 SYGVKD. The CDR3 protein is CAISEDLAQETQYF. The CDR3 DNA follows: TGTGCCATCAGTGAGGATTTGGCCCAAGAGACCCAGTACTTC.

This sequence joins TRBV7-8 and TRBJ2-1; D is undetermined. The CDR3 length is 13 residues. The V end lost 5 bases, the J end lost 8 bases, and 13 bases lay between the germline ends. The germline gives CDR1 SGHVS, CDR2 FQNEAQ. DNA of the CDR3: TGTGCCAGCAGCCCACGGCCGGTCGATGAGCAGTTCTTC. Protein: CASSPRPVDEQFF.

V gene TRBV6-5 combines with J gene TRBJ1-4; TRBD1 is a possible D gene (5 bases). The CDR3 covers 14 residues. Trimming shortened V by 5 bases and J by 1 base, and 8 bases separated the two germline ends. Germline V gives CDR1 MNHEY, CDR2 SVGAGI. The CDR3 reads CASSLGRTNEKLFF. The CDR3 nucleotides read TGTGCCAGCAGTCTGGGACGAACTAATGAAAAACTGTTTTTT.

V is TRBV7-9 and J is TRBJ2-1, with 8 bases identical to TRBD2. The V and J ends lost 2 bases and 8 bases, in that order; junction bases with no gene match: 8. This CDR3 comprises 15 residues. Germline V gene lookup returns CDR1 SEHNR and CDR2 FQNEAQ (reference sequence). For the CDR3, the DNA is TGTGCCAGCAGCTTAACAGCGGGAGTCCCCCATGAGCAGTTCTTC. Encoded protein: CASSLTAGVPHEQFF.

The chain combines TRBV6-1 with TRBJ1-3, with TRBD1 as a possible D gene (5 bases). CDR3 length: 16 amino acids. Deletions cut 0 bases from V and 0 bases from J, with 9 bases between. Germline CDR1 MNHNS, CDR2 SASEGT. CDR3 residues: CASSEAAGPSGNTIYF. The CDR3, as DNA: TGTGCCAGCAGTGAAGCGGCGGGACCCTCTGGAAACACCATATATTTT.

The chain has TRBV11-2 and TRBJ1-4; TRBD1 is a possible D gene (6 bases). The V end lost 1 base, the J end lost 8 bases, and 14 bases lay between the germline ends. The CDR3 covers 15 residues. Germline CDR1 reads SGHAT; CDR2 reads FQNNGV. CDR3 in DNA: TGTGCCAGCAGCTTAGGGGTGGGGGCGAAGGAAAAACTGTTTTTT. As protein: CASSLGVGAKEKLFF.

J is TRBJ1-2 and V is TRBV21-1. TRBV21-1 is a pseudogene. CDR3 length: 11 amino acids. Here the CDR3 DNA reads TGTGCCAAATCGGGGTATTATGGCTACACCTTC. Its translation is CAKSGYYGYTF.

The V and J genes are TRBV19 and TRBJ1-2, with D unresolved. The CDR3 spans 13 residues. Looked up from germline, CDR1 is LNHDA and CDR2 is SQIVND (reference sequence). The V and J ends lost 1 base and 8 bases respectively, with 11 bases between them. CDR3 coding DNA: TGTGCCAGTAGTATAGGGGTCCCTGACGGCTACACCTTC. Amino acids: CASSIGVPDGYTF.

V gene TRBV11-3 combines with J gene TRBJ2-1, with D possibly matching TRBD2 (7 bases). CDR3 size: 15 residues. Trimming cost V 3 bases and J 1 base, with 10 bases left between them. Germline V gene lookup returns CDR1 SGHNT and CDR2 YENEEA. CDR3 in DNA: TGTGCCAGCAGCTTGGAGGGGGGGTCCTACAATGAGCAGTTCTTC. Protein: CASSLEGGSYNEQFF.

The V gene is TRBV6-4, the J gene TRBJ2-3, with 10 bases matching TRBD1. V was clipped by 4 bases and J by 1 base; unmatched bases: 5. This CDR3 region has 16 residues. Germline V gives CDR1 MRHNA, CDR2 SNTAGT. CDR3 amino acids: CASSAQGTGGTDTQYF. The CDR3, as DNA: TGTGCCAGCAGTGCCCAGGGGACAGGGGGCACAGATACGCAGTATTTT.

Comments on this clone: The DNA is left out, because the CDR3 cannot be placed on it with certainty; the CDR3 is given as TCRdb lists it. V gene TRBV6-5 combines with J gene TRBJ2-1; the D call of TRBD1 is as the table states it, not checked on the DNA. A total of 15 residues make up the CDR3, ends included. CDR1 and CDR2 (germline): MNHEY, SVGAGI. The CDR3 sequence: CASSSSGTGNNEQFF.

The chain links TRBV10-1 to TRBJ1-2, with 7 positions matching TRBD1. CDR3 length equals 14 residues. The germline gives CDR1 WNHNN, CDR2 SYGVQD (reference sequence). Trimming removed 0 bases from V and 8 bases from J; junction bases left unmatched: 6. CDR3 sequence: CASSESRQGAGYTF. CDR3 nucleotides: TGCGCCAGCAGTGAGTCGAGACAGGGCGCCGGCTACACCTTC.

This chain links TRBV19 with TRBJ1-2; weak D call: TRBD1 (5 bases). The germline CDR1 and CDR2 sequences are LNHDA and SQIVND (reference sequence). The CDR3 sequence is 16 residues long. Trimming left V 4 bases short and J 3 bases short, with 18 bases between. The CDR3 nucleotides are TGTGCCAGTAGTACCCACGGGGGGAAAGGGGACTATGGCTACACCTTC. This gives the protein CASSTHGGKGDYGYTF.

The V and J genes are TRBV7-9 and TRBJ2-1, with 8 bases that match TRBD2. V dropped 5 bases and J dropped 8; count of bases not matched to a gene: 14. Germline CDR1 SEHNR, CDR2 FQNEAQ (reference sequence). The CDR3 loop spans 16 amino acids. DNA of the CDR3: TGTGCCAGCAGCCTCGGCAGGACTAGCTTTTCTGATGAGCAGTTCTTC. It is translated as CASSLGRTSFSDEQFF.

The rearrangement uses TRBV5-6 and TRBJ1-6; no clear D. Germline V CDR1 and CDR2: SGHDT, YYEEEE. V gave up 1 base and J gave up 7 bases, with 6 bases separating them. The CDR3 is 13 residues long. The CDR3 is CASSLYGNSPLHF. In DNA form, the CDR3 reads TGTGCCAGCAGCTTGTACGGGAATTCACCCCTCCACTTT.

The chain joins TRBV5-5 to TRBJ1-5, with D maybe TRBD1 (5 bases). This CDR3 has 17 amino acids. The V gene lost 4 bases and the J gene lost 2 bases, with 19 bases spanning the gap. CDR1 SGHKS and CDR2 YYEKEE come from the germline V gene (reference sequence). This CDR3 is CASSPGEGGWGNQPQHF. The CDR3 DNA reads TGTGCCAGCAGCCCGGGGGAGGGAGGTTGGGGCAATCAGCCCCAGCATTTT.